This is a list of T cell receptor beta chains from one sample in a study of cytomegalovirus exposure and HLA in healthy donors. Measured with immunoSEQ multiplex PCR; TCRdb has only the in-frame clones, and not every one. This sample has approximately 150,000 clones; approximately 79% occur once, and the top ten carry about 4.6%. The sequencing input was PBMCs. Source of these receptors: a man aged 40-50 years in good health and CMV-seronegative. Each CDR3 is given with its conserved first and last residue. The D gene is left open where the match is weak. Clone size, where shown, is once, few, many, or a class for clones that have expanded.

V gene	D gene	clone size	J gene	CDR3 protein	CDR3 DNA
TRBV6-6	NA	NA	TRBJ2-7	CASSSPNNYEQYF	TGTGCCAGCAGTTCCCCGAACAATTACGAGCAGTACTTC
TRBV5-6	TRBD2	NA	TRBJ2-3	CASSFGLAGGSTDTQYF	TGTGCCAGCAGCTTTGGCCTAGCGGGGGGCAGCACAGATACGCAGTATTTT
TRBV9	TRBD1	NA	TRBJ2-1	CASSVGSGQGSHEQFF	TGTGCCAGCAGCGTAGGTTCGGGACAGGGTTCGCATGAGCAGTTCTTC
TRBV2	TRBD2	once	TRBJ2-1	CASSERAGGNEQFF	TGTGCCAGCAGTGAAAGAGCGGGGGGCAATGAGCAGTTCTTC
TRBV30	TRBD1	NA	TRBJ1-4	CAWIGTGAEKLFF	TGTGCCTGGATTGGGACAGGGGCCGAAAAACTGTTTTTT
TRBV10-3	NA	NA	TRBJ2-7	CAISGSSLEQYF	TGTGCCATCAGTGGTAGTAGCCTCGAGCAGTATTTC
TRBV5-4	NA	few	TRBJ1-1	CASYRDTEAFF	TGTGCCAGCTACCGGGACACTGAAGCTTTCTTT
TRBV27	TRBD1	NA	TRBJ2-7	CASSLTGGYSLPYEQYF	TGTGCCAGCAGTTTGACAGGGGGGTACTCGCTTCCCTACGAGCAGTACTTC
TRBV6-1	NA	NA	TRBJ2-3	CASYRSSTDTQYF	TGTGCCAGTTACAGGTCTAGCACAGATACGCAGTATTTT
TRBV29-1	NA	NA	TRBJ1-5	CSVRSGDQPQHF	TGCAGCGTTCGTTCCGGGGATCAGCCCCAGCATTTT
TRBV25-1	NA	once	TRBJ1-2	CASGGGGFGYTF	TGTGCCAGCGGAGGGGGGGGATTTGGCTACACCTTC
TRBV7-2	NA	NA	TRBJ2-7	CASSPLQISGASYEQYF	TGTGCCAGCAGCCCCCTACAGATTTCAGGGGCTTCCTACGAGCAGTACTTC
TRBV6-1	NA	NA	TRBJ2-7	CASSEPTYEQYF	TGTGCCAGCAGTGAACCCACCTACGAGCAGTACTTC
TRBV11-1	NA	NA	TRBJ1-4	CASSQPTGFGEKLFF	TGTGCCAGCAGCCAACCTACAGGGTTTGGTGAAAAACTGTTTTTT
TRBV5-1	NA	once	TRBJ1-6	CASSLVDRPNSPLHF	TGCGCCAGCAGCTTGGTGGACAGACCTAATTCACCCCTCCACTTT
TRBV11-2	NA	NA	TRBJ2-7	CASSFGTDSYEQYF	TGTGCCAGCAGCTTCGGAACAGACTCCTACGAGCAGTACTTC
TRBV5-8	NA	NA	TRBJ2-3	CASMTRQTGTDTQYF	TGTGCCAGCATGACTAGGCAAACTGGCACAGATACGCAGTATTTT
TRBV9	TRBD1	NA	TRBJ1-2	CASSVDRGDYGYTF	TGTGCCAGCAGCGTAGACAGGGGAGACTATGGCTACACCTTC
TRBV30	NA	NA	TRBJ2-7	CAWGDNSYEQYF	TGTGCCTGGGGGGACAACTCCTACGAGCAGTACTTC
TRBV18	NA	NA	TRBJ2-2	CASSSQRRANTGELFF	TGTGCCAGCTCATCACAGCGTCGGGCGAACACCGGGGAGCTGTTTTTT
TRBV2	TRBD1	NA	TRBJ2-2	CASSTGSLAGELFF	TGTGCCAGCTCGACAGGGTCCCTCGCCGGGGAGCTGTTTTTT
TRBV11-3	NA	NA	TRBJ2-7	CASSPRLGYEQYF	TGTGCCAGCAGCCCGCGGCTTGGGTACGAGCAGTACTTC
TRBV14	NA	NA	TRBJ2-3	CASSHPVTDTQYF	TGTGCCAGCAGCCACCCAGTCACAGATACGCAGTATTTT
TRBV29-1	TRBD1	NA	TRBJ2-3	CSVKDRSTDTQYF	TGCAGCGTTAAGGACAGGTCGACAGATACGCAGTATTTT
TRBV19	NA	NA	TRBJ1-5	CATSLGPNRPQHF	TGTGCCACCAGCTTGGGGCCGAATAGGCCCCAGCATTTT
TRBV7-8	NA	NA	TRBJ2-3	CASSLETVISDTQYF	TGTGCCAGCAGCTTAGAGACAGTTATTTCAGATACGCAGTATTTT
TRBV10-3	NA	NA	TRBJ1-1	CATSSQSNTEAFF	TGTGCAACAAGTTCACAGTCGAACACTGAAGCTTTCTTT
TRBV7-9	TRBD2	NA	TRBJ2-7	CSSSPGEGTWEQYF	TGTTCCAGCAGCCCTGGGGAGGGGACGTGGGAGCAGTACTTC
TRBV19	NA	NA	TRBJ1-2	CASSGESYGYTF	TGTGCCAGTAGTGGGGAGTCCTATGGCTACACCTTC
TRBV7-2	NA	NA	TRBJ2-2	CASSLEELDGELFF	TGTGCCAGCAGCTTAGAGGAGCTTGACGGGGAGCTGTTTTTT
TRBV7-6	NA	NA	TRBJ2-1	CASSLLNEQFF	TGTGCCAGCAGCTTGCTAAATGAGCAGTTCTTC
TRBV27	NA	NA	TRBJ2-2	CASSQRPGELFF	TGTGCCAGCAGCCAGAGGCCCGGGGAGCTGTTTTTT
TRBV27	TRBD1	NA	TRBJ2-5	CASSHGDRGQETQYF	TGTGCCAGCAGTCATGGGGACAGGGGGCAGGAGACCCAGTACTTC
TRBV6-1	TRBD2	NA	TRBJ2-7	CASSLPGLTYEQYF	TGTGCCAGCAGCCTCCCGGGACTAACCTACGAGCAGTACTTC
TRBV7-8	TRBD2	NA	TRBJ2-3	CASSLARRLAGFTDTQYF	TGTGCCAGCAGCTTAGCCCGACGACTAGCGGGGTTCACAGATACGCAGTATTTT
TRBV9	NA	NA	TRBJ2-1	CASSVPESSYNEQFF	TGTGCCAGCAGCGTACCGGAGAGCTCCTACAATGAGCAGTTCTTC
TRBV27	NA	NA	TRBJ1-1	CASSRGGTEAFF	TGTGCCAGCAGTCGAGGAGGAACTGAAGCTTTCTTT
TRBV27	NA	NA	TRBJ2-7	CASSLSTRGEQYF	TGTGCCAGCAGTTTATCAACTCGGGGCGAGCAGTACTTC
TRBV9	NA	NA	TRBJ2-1	CASSARDYNEQFF	TGTGCCAGCAGCGCCCGGGACTACAATGAGCAGTTCTTC
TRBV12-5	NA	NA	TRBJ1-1	CASGFDMNTEAFF	TGTGCTAGTGGTTTTGACATGAACACTGAAGCTTTCTTT
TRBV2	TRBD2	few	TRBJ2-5	CASSEKRGGIQETQYF	TGTGCCAGCAGTGAAAAGCGGGGGGGTATCCAAGAGACCCAGTACTTC
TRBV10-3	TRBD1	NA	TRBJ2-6	CAISTGTGGSGANVLTF	TGTGCCATCAGTACCGGGACAGGGGGTTCTGGGGCCAACGTCCTGACTTTC
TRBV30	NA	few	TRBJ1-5	CAWSEAGNQPQHF	TGTGCCTGGAGTGAGGCGGGGAATCAGCCCCAGCATTTT
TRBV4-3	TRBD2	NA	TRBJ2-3	CASSQFMGLADTDTQYF	TGCGCCAGCAGCCAATTTATGGGACTAGCGGACACAGATACGCAGTATTTT
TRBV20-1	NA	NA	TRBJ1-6	CSASRDSPLHF	TGCAGTGCTAGCCGGGATTCACCCCTCCACTTT
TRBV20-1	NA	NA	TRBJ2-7	CSARAMIGQYF	TGCAGTGCTAGAGCTATGATCGGGCAGTACTTC
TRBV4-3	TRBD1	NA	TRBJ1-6	CASSTGTGVNSPLHF	TGCGCCAGCAGCACCGGGACAGGCGTTAATTCACCCCTCCACTTT
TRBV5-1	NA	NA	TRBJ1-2	CASRADYGYTF	TGCGCCAGCAGGGCGGACTATGGCTACACCTTC
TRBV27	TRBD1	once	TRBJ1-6	CATRQGNSPLHF	TGTGCCACCCGACAGGGAAATTCACCCCTCCACTTT
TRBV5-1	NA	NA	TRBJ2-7	CASSLVQGSHEQYF	TGCGCCAGCAGCTTGGTTCAGGGGAGTCACGAGCAGTACTTC
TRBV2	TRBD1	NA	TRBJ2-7	CASSEGTGTYEQYF	TGTGCCAGCAGTGAAGGGACAGGAACCTACGAGCAGTACTTC
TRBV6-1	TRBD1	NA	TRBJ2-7	CASTQDRGYEQYF	TGTGCCAGCACCCAGGACAGGGGCTACGAGCAGTACTTC
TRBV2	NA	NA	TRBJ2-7	CASSEGQF	TGTGCCAGCAGTGAGGGCCAGTTC
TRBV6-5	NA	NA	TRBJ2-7	CASSSYSYEQYF	TGTGCCAGCAGTTCGTATTCCTACGAGCAGTACTTC
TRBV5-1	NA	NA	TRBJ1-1	CASSPGIARNTEAFF	TGCGCCAGCAGCCCCGGTATCGCCCGGAACACTGAAGCTTTCTTT